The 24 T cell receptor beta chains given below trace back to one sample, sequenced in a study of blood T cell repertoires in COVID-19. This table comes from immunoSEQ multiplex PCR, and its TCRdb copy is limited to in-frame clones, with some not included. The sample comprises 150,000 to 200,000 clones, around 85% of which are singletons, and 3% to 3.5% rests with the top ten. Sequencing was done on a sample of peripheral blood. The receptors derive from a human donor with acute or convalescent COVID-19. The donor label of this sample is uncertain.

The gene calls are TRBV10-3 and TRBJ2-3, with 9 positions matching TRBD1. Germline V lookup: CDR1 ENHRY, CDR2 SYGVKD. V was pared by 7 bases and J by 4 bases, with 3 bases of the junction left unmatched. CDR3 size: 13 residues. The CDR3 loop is CAIMGQGSDTQYF. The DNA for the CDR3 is TGTGCCATCATGGGACAGGGATCAGATACGCAGTATTTT.

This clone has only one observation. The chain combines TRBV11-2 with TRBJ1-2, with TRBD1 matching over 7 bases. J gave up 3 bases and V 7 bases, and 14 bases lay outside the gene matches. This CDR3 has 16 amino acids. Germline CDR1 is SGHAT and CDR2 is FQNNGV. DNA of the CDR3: TGTGCCAGCACCTACCAACCCGGACAGGCTTACTATGGCTACACCTTC. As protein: CASTYQPGQAYYGYTF.

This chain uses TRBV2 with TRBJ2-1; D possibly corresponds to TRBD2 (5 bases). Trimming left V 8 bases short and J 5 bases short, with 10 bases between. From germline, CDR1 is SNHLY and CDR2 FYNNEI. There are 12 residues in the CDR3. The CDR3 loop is CASQTSDNEQFF. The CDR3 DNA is TGTGCCAGCCAAACTAGTGACAATGAGCAGTTCTTC.

The CDR3 DNA reads TGTGCCAGCAGCTCCCCGGACAGGGGTAGCGGCTACACCTTC. Its translation is CASSSPDRGSGYTF. The rearrangement links TRBV7-2 to TRBJ1-2; TRBD1 matches 9 bases. Germline values: CDR1 SGHTA, CDR2 FQGNSA. J was trimmed by 8 bases and V by 4 bases; bases with no gene match: 8. The CDR3 sequence is 14 residues long.

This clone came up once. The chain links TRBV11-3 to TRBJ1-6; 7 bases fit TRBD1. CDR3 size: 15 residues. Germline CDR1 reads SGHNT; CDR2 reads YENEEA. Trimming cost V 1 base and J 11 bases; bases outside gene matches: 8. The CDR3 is CASSLVGQSGAPLHF. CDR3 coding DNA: TGTGCCAGCAGCTTAGTGGGACAGTCGGGGGCACCCCTCCACTTT.

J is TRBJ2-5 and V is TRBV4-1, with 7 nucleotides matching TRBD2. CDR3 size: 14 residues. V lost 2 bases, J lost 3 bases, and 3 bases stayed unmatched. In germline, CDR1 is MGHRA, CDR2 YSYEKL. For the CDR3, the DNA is TGCGCCAGCAGCCAACGAGGACTAGAAGAGACCCAGTACTTC. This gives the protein CASSQRGLEETQYF.

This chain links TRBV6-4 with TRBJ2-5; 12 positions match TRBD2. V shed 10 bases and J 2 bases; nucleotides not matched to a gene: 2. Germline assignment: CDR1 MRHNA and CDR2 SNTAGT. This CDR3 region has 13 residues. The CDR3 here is CAMTSGGQETQYF. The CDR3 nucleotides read TGTGCCATGACTAGCGGGGGACAAGAGACCCAGTACTTC.

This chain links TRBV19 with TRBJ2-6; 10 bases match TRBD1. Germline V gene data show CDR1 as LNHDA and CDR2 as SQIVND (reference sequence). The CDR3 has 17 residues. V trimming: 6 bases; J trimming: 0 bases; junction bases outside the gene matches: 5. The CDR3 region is CASRTGGLISGANVLTF. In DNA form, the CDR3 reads TGTGCCAGTAGGACAGGGGGCTTAATCTCTGGGGCCAACGTCCTGACTTTC.

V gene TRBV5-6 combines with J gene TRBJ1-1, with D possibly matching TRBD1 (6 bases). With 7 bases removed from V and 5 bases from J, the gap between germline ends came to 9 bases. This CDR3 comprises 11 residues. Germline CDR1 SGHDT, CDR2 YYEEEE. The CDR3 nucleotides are TGTGCCAGCGGAAGGGGGACTGAAGCTTTCTTT. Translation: CASGRGTEAFF. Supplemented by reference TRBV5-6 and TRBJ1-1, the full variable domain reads DAGVTQSPTHLIKTRGQQVTLRCSPKSGHDTVSWYQQALGQGPQFIFQYYEEEERQRGNFPDRFSGHQFPNYSSELNVNALLLGDSALYLCASGRGTEAFFGQGTRLTVV.

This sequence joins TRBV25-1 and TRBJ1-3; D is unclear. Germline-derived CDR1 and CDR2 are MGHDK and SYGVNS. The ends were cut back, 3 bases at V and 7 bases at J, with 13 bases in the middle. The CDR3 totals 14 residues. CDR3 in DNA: TGTGCCAGCAGTGACGTCGGCATCAGGAACACCATATATTTT. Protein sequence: CASSDVGIRNTIYF.

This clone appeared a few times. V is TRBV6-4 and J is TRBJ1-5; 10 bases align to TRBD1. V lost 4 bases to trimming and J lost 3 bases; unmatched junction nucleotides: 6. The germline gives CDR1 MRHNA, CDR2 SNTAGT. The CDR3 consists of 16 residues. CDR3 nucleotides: TGTGCCAGCAGTGCGAGACAGGGGGCGTTCAATCAGCCCCAGCATTTT. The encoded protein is CASSARQGAFNQPQHF.

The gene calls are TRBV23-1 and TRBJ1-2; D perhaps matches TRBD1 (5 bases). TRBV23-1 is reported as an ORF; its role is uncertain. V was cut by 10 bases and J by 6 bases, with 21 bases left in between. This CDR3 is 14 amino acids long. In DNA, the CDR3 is TGCGCCACCGCAAGGGCAGGGTGGAATCATGGCTACACCTTC. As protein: CATARAGWNHGYTF.

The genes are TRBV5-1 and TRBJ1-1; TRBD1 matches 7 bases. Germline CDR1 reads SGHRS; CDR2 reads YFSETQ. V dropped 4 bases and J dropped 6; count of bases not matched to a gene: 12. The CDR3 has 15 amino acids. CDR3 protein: CASSQMSNRGAEAFF. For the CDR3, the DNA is TGCGCCAGCAGCCAAATGTCAAACAGGGGCGCTGAAGCTTTCTTT.

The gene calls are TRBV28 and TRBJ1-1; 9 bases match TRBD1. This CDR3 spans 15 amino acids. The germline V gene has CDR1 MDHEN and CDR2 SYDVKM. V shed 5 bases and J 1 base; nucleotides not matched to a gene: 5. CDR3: CASSPGTGRNTEAFF. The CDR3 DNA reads TGTGCCAGCAGTCCGGGGACAGGGAGGAACACTGAAGCTTTCTTT.

DNA of the CDR3: TGTGCCAGCAGCTCCGTCGGGGCTTGGCAGGCTAGCGGGCCAGATACGCAGTATTTT. Translated: CASSSVGAWQASGPDTQYF. The chain uses TRBV7-9 and TRBJ2-3; the match to TRBD2 covers 8 bases. Germline V gene sequence: CDR1 SEHNR, CDR2 FQNEAQ (reference sequence). J gave up 4 bases and V 4 bases, and 19 bases lay outside the gene matches. The CDR3 has 19 residues.

The chain's CDR3 is CASSLMPGTYEQYF. The DNA for the CDR3 is TGTGCCAGCAGCTTGATGCCGGGAACCTACGAGCAGTACTTC. The chain links TRBV5-8 to TRBJ2-7; TRBD2 might be the D (5 bases). Germline CDR1 reads SGHTS; CDR2 reads YDEGEE. This CDR3 is built from 14 residues. V was pared by 1 base and J by 2 bases, with 10 bases between.

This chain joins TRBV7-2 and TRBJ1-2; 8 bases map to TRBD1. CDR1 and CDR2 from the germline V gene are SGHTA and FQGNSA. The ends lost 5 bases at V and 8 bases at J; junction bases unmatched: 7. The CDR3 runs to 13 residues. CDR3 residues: CASSQDRAGGYTF. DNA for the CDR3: TGTGCCAGCAGCCAGGACAGGGCTGGCGGCTACACCTTC.

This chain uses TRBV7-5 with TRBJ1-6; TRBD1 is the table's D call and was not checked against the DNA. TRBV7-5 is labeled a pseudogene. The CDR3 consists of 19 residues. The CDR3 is CARSTVHLNRGVDNSPLHF. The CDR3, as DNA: TGTGCCAGAAGCACTGTTCATCTTAACAGGGGTGTCGATAATTCACCCCTCCACTTT.

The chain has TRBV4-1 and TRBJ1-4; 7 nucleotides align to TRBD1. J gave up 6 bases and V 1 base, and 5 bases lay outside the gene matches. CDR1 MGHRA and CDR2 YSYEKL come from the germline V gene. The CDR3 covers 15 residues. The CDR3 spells CASSQVDRSDEKLFF. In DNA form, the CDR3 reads TGCGCCAGCAGCCAAGTGGACAGGTCGGATGAAAAACTGTTTTTT.

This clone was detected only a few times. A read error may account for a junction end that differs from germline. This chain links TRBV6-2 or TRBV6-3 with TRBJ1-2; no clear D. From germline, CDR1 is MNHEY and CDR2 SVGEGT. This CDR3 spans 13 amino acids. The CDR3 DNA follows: TGTGCCAGCTGTTACGGGCATAGCTATGGCTACACCTTC. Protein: CASCYGHSYGYTF.

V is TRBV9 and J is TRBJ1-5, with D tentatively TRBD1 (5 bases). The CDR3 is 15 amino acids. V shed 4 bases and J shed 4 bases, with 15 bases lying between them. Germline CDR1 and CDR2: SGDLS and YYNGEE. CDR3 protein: CASSPAGGENQPQHF. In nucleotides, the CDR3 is TGTGCCAGCAGCCCAGCGGGGGGGGAGAATCAGCCCCAGCATTTT.

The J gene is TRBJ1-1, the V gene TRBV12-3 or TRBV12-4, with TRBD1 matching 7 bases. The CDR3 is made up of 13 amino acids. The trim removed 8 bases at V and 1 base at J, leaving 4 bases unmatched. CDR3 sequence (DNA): TGTGCCAGCCAGGGGACAGCGAACACTGAAGCTTTCTTT. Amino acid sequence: CASQGTANTEAFF.

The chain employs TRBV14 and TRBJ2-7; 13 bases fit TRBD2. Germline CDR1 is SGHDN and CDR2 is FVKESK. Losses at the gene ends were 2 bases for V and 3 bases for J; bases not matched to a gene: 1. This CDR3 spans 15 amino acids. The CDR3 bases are TGTGCCAGCAGCCAATGGACTAGCGGGGGCTACGAGCAGTACTTC. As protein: CASSQWTSGGYEQYF.

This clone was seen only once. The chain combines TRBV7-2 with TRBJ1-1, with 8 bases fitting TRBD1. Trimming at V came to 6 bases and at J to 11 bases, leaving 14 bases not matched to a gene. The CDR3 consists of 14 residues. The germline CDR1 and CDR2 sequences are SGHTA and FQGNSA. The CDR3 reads CASSSWGGQGGAFF. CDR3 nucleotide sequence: TGTGCCAGCAGTAGTTGGGGAGGACAGGGCGGTGCTTTCTTT.